The 21 T cell receptor beta chains below were found in one sample sequenced in a study of T cell responses to AZD1222 COVID-19 vaccine. Repertoires were generated with immunoSEQ multiplex PCR, while TCRdb's copy carries only in-frame clones and drops some. The repertoire holds just under 150,000 clones, with about 86% as singletons. Sequenced here: peripheral blood, sampled 28 days after the second AZD1222 dose. The receptors here all came from an adult who received the AZD1222 COVID-19 vaccine.

The gene calls are TRBV4-2 and TRBJ2-7; 7 bases are shared with TRBD1. Germline-derived CDR1 and CDR2 are LGHNA and YNFKEQ. This CDR3 is 12 amino acids long. Losses at the gene ends were 8 bases for V and 3 bases for J; bases not matched to a gene: 4. CDR3: CASGRGIYEQYF. As DNA, the CDR3 is TGTGCCAGCGGCAGGGGGATCTACGAGCAGTACTTC.

This sequence joins TRBV7-2 and TRBJ1-1, with TRBD1 as a possible D gene (5 bases). CDR1 and CDR2 (germline): SGHTA, FQGNSA. The CDR3 spans 14 residues. V dropped 3 bases and J dropped 1 base, with 9 bases sitting between them. The CDR3 nucleotides read TGTGCCAGCAGCTTGGCCACAGGGAACACTGAAGCTTTCTTT. It translates to CASSLATGNTEAFF.

V usage is TRBV7-8 and J usage is TRBJ2-1, with a tentative D call TRBD2 (5 bases). The CDR3 extends over 16 amino acids. CDR1 is SGHVS, CDR2 FQNEAQ, per germline. Trimming removed 2 bases from V and 0 bases from J, with 11 bases in between. CDR3 sequence: CASSLSADFSYNEQFF. The CDR3 bases are TGTGCCAGCAGCTTATCGGCGGACTTCTCCTACAATGAGCAGTTCTTC.

The chain has TRBV12-3 or TRBV12-4 and TRBJ1-1; D unresolved. The ends were cut back, 9 bases at V and 1 base at J, with 9 bases in the middle. The CDR3 has 12 residues. CDR3 DNA sequence: TGTGCCAGTGGGATCCCGAACACTGAAGCTTTCTTT. This encodes CASGIPNTEAFF.

CDR3 DNA: TGTGCCAGCAGCCAACGGAGCGGGGGCAGCTCCTACAATGAGCAGTTCTTC. The encoded protein is CASSQRSGGSSYNEQFF. V usage is TRBV4-2 and J usage is TRBJ2-1; TRBD2 aligns across 8 bases. After removal of 2 bases from V and 0 bases from J, the junction contained 6 bases not matched to a gene. The CDR3 is 17 residues long. Germline loops: CDR1 LGHNA, CDR2 YNFKEQ.

The chain combines TRBV5-4 with TRBJ2-1; the D is unclear. The ends were cut back, 0 bases at V and 7 bases at J, with 11 bases in the middle. Looked up from germline, CDR1 is SGHNT and CDR2 is YYREEE (reference sequence). The CDR3 spans 14 residues. CDR3 residues: CASSLGLVANEQFF. DNA of the CDR3: TGTGCCAGCAGCTTGGGATTGGTGGCAAATGAGCAGTTCTTC.

This clone was seen only a few times. The gene calls are TRBV11-2 and TRBJ1-4; tentative D call: TRBD1 (5 bases). V was trimmed by 4 bases and J by 7 bases, leaving 13 bases between them. From germline, CDR1 is SGHAT and CDR2 FQNNGV. CDR3 length: 14 residues. In DNA form, the CDR3 reads TGTGCCAGCAGCTCCGGGACCAGTCGTGAAAAACTGTTTTTT. Residues: CASSSGTSREKLFF.

The chain recombines TRBV3-1 (or the pseudogene TRBV3-2) with TRBJ2-1; a weak D match, TRBD2 (5 bases). Germline values: CDR1 LGHDT, CDR2 YNNKEL (reference sequence). V was trimmed by 6 bases and J by 7 bases, leaving 16 bases between them. The CDR3 has 14 amino acids. The CDR3 DNA sequence: TGTGCCAGCAGATCAATCGTGGCGGGTAATGAGCAGTTCTTC. Translation: CASRSIVAGNEQFF.

The chain carries TRBV28 and TRBJ1-1, with unresolved D. Germline values: CDR1 MDHEN, CDR2 SYDVKM. Trimming took off 4 bases at V and 4 bases at J, with 7 bases between the two ends. The CDR3 runs 12 residues. Here the CDR3 reads CASSSPGTEAFF. The DNA of the CDR3 is TGTGCCAGCAGTTCCCCGGGCACTGAAGCTTTCTTT.

The V and J genes are TRBV18 and TRBJ1-1; TRBD1 might be the D (6 bases). The CDR3 runs to 14 residues. In germline, CDR1 is KGHSH, CDR2 LQKENI. Trimming stripped 2 bases from V and 3 bases from J, with 10 bases between. The CDR3 DNA reads TGTGCCAGCTCACCAACAGGGTTCGACACTGAAGCTTTCTTT. This codes for CASSPTGFDTEAFF.

This chain joins TRBV27 and TRBJ1-2, with a possible D match to TRBD1 (5 bases). Germline V gene sequence: CDR1 MNHEY, CDR2 SMNVEV (reference sequence). V lost 8 bases and J 1 base, leaving 17 bases between the germline ends. The CDR3 runs to 15 residues. The DNA for the CDR3 is TGTGCCAGCGCGGACCCCGGGGGAGGTAACTATGGCTACACCTTC. This encodes CASADPGGGNYGYTF.

This clone was counted only a few times. V and J are TRBV27 and TRBJ2-7; D gene uncertain. The V and J ends lost 5 bases and 3 bases respectively, with 8 bases between them. The CDR3 spans 12 residues. Germline V gene lookup returns CDR1 MNHEY and CDR2 SMNVEV (reference sequence). Here the CDR3 DNA reads TGTGCCAGCAGTCGGAACGGCTACGAGCAGTACTTC. As protein: CASSRNGYEQYF.

The V gene is TRBV28, the J gene TRBJ1-5, with D possibly being TRBD1 (6 bases). The CDR3 contains 18 residues. The V end was cut by 7 bases, the J end by 0 bases, with 22 bases between. CDR1 is MDHEN and CDR2 is SYDVKM in the germline V gene. DNA for the CDR3: TGTGCCAGCAACTTTGTATCGGACAGAAAGGATAGCAATCAGCCCCAGCATTTT. Translating it yields CASNFVSDRKDSNQPQHF.

The genes are TRBV5-4 and TRBJ1-1; a weak D match, TRBD1 (6 bases). Germline CDR1 SGHNT, CDR2 YYREEE (reference sequence). The CDR3 runs 15 residues. V was clipped by 0 bases and J by 1 base, with 10 bases between them. The CDR3 protein is CASSLAVTGNTEAFF. CDR3 sequence (DNA): TGTGCCAGCAGCTTGGCGGTGACAGGGAACACTGAAGCTTTCTTT. Full variable domain (outside the CDR3, taken from reference TRBV5-4 and TRBJ1-1): ETGVTQSPTHLIKTRGQQVTLRCSSQSGHNTVSWYQQALGQGPQFIFQYYREEENGRGNFPPRFSGLQFPNYSSELNVNALELDDSALYLCASSLAVTGNTEAFFGQGTRLTVV.

V is TRBV11-2 and J is TRBJ2-7, with 12 bases lining up with TRBD2. CDR1 is SGHAT and CDR2 is FQNNGV in the germline V gene. The V segment lost 4 bases and the J segment 3 bases; nucleotides outside the gene matches: 1. This CDR3 region has 14 residues. For the CDR3, the DNA is TGTGCCAGCAGCTCGACTAGCGGGGGCTACGAGCAGTACTTC. Residues: CASSSTSGGYEQYF.

This CDR3 reads CASSPRGYGYTF. Written as DNA, the CDR3 is TGTGCCAGCTCACCGAGGGGCTATGGCTACACCTTC. The chain carries TRBV18 and TRBJ1-2; D perhaps matches TRBD1 (5 bases). This CDR3 contains 12 residues. Germline CDR1 and CDR2: KGHSH and LQKENI. Trimming shortened V by 3 bases and J by 4 bases, and 6 bases separated the two germline ends.

The V call is TRBV6-5, the J call TRBJ2-5; D is unresolved. Germline assignment: CDR1 MNHEY and CDR2 SVGAGI. The germline V and J ends were trimmed by 11 bases and 9 bases, with 25 bases remaining between them. The CDR3 length is 14 residues. In DNA, the CDR3 is TGTGCCGGAAGTAACCCTAACCCCGGCCCTCCCCAGTACTTC. It yields the protein CAGSNPNPGPPQYF.

This clone was recorded once. The chain recombines TRBV5-1 with TRBJ2-1; 10 bases agree with TRBD2. CDR3 length: 16 amino acids. The germline CDR1 and CDR2 sequences are SGHRS and YFSETQ. V was clipped by 4 bases and J by 0 bases; unmatched bases: 4. The CDR3 DNA is TGCGCCAGCAGCGAGATAGCGGGGGGCTCCTACAATGAGCAGTTCTTC. This sequence encodes CASSEIAGGSYNEQFF.

The table lists this clone with a count of one. The chain uses TRBV18 and TRBJ1-5, with D maybe TRBD1 (5 bases). V dropped 3 bases and J dropped 4 bases, with 13 bases sitting between them. Germline CDR1 reads KGHSH; CDR2 reads LQKENI. The CDR3 spans 15 residues. The CDR3: CASSPGGEDNQPQHF. CDR3 bases: TGTGCCAGCTCACCGGGGGGGGAGGATAATCAGCCCCAGCATTTT.

The chain carries TRBV11-2 and TRBJ2-2; D is possibly TRBD1 or TRBD2 (5 bases each). The CDR3 length is 15 residues. Germline-derived CDR1 and CDR2 are SGHAT and FQNNGV. The V end lost 1 base, the J end lost 0 bases, and 6 bases lay between the germline ends. CDR3 sequence: CASSLVGANTGELFF. In nucleotides, the CDR3 is TGTGCCAGCAGCTTAGTGGGGGCGAACACCGGGGAGCTGTTTTTT.

The chain couples TRBV30 to TRBJ1-5; no reliable D call. V was pared by 4 bases and J by 6 bases, with 13 bases between. CDR1 is GTSNPN, CDR2 SVGIG, per germline (reference sequence). The CDR3 totals 13 residues. The CDR3 DNA reads TGTGCCTGGAATTCAGGTCTAGGTCAGCCCCAGCATTTT. It translates to CAWNSGLGQPQHF.